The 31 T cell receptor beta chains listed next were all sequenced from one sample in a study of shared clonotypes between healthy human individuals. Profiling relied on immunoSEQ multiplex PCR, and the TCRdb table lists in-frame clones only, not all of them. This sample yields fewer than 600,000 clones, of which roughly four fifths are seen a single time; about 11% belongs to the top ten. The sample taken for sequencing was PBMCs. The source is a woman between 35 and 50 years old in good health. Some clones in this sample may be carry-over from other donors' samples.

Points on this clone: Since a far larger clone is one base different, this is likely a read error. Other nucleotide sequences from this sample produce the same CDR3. The CDR3 loop reads CASKQGGSSYEQYF. The CDR3 bases are TGTGCCAGCAAACAGGGGGGTAGCTCCTACGAGCAATACTTC. V is TRBV2 and J is TRBJ2-7; TRBD1 matches 8 bases. This CDR3 is built from 14 residues. CDR1 is SNHLY, CDR2 FYNNEI, per germline.

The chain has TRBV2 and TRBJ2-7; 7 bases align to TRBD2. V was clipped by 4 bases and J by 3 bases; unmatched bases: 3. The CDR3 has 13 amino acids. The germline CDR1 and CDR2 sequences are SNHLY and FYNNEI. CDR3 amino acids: CASSGQRGYEQYF. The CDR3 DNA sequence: TGTGCCAGCAGTGGTCAGCGGGGCTACGAGCAGTACTTC.

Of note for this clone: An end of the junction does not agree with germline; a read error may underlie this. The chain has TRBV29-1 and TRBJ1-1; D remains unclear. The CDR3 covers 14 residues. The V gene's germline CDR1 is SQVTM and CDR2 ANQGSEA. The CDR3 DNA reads TGCAGCGTTGTCCTAACCCGGGGTGGGCTTGAATCTTTCTTT. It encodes CSVVLTRGGLESFF.

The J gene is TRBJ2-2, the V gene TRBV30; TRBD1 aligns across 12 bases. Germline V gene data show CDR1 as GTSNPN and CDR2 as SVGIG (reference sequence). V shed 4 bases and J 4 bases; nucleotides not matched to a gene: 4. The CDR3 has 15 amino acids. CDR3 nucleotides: TGTGCCTGGAATGGGGGACAGGGGGCCACCGGGGAGCTGTTTTTT. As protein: CAWNGGQGATGELFF.

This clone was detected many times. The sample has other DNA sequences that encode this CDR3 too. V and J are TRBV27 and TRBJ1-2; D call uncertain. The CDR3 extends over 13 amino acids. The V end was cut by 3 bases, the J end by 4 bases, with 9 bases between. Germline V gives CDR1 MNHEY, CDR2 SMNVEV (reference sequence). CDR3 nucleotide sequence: TGTGCCAGCAGTTTGAAGGGTGGCTATGGCTACACCTTC. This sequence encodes CASSLKGGYGYTF.

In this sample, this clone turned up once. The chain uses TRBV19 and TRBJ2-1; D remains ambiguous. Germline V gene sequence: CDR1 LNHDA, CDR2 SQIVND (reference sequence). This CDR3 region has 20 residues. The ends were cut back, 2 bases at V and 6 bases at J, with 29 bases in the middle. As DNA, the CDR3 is TGTGCCAGTAGTATACCGTCGGTAGACCCGGACCAATACCCCCTCAATGAGCAGTTCTTC. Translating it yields CASSIPSVDPDQYPLNEQFF.

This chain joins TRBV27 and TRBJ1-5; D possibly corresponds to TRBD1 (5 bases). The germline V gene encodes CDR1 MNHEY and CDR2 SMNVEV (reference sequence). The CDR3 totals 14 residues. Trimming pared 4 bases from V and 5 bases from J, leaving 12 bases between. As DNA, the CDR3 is TGTGCCAGCAGTTCCCGACAGTCCTATCAGCCCCAGCATTTT. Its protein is CASSSRQSYQPQHF.

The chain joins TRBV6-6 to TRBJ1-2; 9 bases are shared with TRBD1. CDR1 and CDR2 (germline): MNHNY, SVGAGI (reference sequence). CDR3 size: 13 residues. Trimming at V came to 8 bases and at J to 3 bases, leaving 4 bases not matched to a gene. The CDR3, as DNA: TGTGCCAGCCTTCGGGACAGGGACTATGGCTACACCTTC. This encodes CASLRDRDYGYTF.

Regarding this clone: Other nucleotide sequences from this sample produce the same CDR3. The CDR3 reads CASSSNRGLEQYF. DNA of the CDR3: TGTGCCAGCAGCTCCAACAGGGGGCTGGAGCAGTACTTC. V is TRBV7-2 and J is TRBJ2-7, with TRBD1 identical over 9 bases. J gave up 7 bases and V 4 bases, and 5 bases lay outside the gene matches. Per the germline V gene, CDR1 is SGHTA and CDR2 is FQGNSA. The CDR3 covers 13 residues.

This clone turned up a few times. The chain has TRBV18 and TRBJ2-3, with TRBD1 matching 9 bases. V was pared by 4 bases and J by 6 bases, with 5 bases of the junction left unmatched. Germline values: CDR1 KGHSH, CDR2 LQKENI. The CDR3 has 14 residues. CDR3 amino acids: CASSLGTGMDTQYF. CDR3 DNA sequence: TGTGCCAGCTCACTCGGGACAGGGATGGATACGCAGTATTTT.

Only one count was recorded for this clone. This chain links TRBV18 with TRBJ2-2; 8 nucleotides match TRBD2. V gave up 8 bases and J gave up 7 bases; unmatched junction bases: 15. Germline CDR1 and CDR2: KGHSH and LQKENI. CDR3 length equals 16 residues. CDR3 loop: CASLLGGGPSLGELFF. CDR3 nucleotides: TGTGCCAGCCTCCTAGGCGGGGGGCCCAGCCTCGGGGAGCTGTTTTTT.

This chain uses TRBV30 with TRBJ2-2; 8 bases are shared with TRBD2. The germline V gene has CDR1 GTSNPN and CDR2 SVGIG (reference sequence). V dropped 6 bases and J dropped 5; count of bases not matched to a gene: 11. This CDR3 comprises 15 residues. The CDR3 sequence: CACFWGVAGTGELFF. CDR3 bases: TGTGCCTGTTTTTGGGGAGTAGCGGGAACCGGGGAGCTGTTTTTT. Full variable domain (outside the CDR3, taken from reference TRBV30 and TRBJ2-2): SQTIHQWPATLVQPVGSPLSLECTVEGTSNPNLYWYRQAAGRGLQLLFYSVGIGQISSEVPQNLSASRPQDRQFILSSKKLLLSDSGFYLCACFWGVAGTGELFFGEGSRLTVL.

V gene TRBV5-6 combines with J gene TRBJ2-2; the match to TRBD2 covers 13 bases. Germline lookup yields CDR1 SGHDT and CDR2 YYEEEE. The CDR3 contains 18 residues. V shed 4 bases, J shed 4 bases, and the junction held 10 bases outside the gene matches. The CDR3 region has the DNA TGTGCCAGCAGCCCCGGACTAGCGGGAGTTTCGGGCACCGGGGAGCTGTTTTTT. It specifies CASSPGLAGVSGTGELFF.

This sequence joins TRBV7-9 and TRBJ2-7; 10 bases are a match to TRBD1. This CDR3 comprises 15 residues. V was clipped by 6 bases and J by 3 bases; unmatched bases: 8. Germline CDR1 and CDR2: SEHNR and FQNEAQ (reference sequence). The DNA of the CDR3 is TGTGCCAGCAGAGCCGACAGGGGGCTTAGCTACGAGCAGTACTTC. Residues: CASRADRGLSYEQYF.

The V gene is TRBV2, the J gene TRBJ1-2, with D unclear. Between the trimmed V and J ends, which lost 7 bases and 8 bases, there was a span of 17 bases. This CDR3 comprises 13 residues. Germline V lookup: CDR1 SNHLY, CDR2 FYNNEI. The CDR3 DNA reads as TGTGCCAGCACCCCCCCGGGAGTCGGGGGCTACACCTTC. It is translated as CASTPPGVGGYTF.

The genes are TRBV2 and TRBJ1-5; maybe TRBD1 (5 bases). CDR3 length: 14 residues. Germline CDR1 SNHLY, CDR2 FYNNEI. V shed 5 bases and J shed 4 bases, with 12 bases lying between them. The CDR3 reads CASSQLSGNQPQHF. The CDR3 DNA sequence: TGTGCCAGCAGTCAACTATCAGGGAATCAGCCCCAGCATTTT.

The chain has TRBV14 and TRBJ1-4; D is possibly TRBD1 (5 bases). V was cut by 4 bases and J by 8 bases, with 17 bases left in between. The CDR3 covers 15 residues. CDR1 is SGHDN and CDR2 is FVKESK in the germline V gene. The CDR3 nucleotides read TGTGCCAGCAGCCCCCTCGGAGGGGTGCAGGAAAAACTGTTTTTT. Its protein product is CASSPLGGVQEKLFF.

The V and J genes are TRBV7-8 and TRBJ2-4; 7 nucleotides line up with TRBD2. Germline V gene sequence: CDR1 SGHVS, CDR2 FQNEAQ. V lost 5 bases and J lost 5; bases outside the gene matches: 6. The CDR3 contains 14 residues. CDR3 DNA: TGTGCCAGCAGCCCCCGGGACTACCAAAACATTCAGTACTTC. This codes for CASSPRDYQNIQYF.

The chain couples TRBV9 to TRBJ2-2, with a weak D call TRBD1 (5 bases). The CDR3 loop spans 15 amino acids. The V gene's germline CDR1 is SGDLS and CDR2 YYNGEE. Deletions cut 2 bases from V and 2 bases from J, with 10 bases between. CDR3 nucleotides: TGTGCCAGCAGCGTCTACAGGAGCAACACCGGGGAGCTGTTTTTT. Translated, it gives CASSVYRSNTGELFF. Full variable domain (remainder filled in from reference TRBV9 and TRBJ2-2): DSGVTQTPKHLITATGQRVTLRCSPRSGDLSVYWYQQSLDQGLQFLIQYYNGEERAKGNILERFSAQQFPDLHSELNLSSLELGDSALYFCASSVYRSNTGELFFGEGSRLTVL.

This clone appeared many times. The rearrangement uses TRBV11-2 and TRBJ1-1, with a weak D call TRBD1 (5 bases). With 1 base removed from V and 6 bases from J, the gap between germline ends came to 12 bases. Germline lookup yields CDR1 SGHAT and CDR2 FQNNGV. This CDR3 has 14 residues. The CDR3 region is CASSLGGIESEAFF. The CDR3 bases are TGTGCCAGCAGCTTAGGGGGGATCGAGTCTGAAGCTTTCTTT.

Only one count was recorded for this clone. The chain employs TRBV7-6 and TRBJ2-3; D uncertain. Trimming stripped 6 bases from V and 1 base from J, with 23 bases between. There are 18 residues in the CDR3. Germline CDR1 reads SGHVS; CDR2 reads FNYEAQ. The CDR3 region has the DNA TGTGCCAGCAGACCGACCGTCGTAACGCCAGCCGGCACAGATACGCAGTATTTT. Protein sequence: CASRPTVVTPAGTDTQYF.

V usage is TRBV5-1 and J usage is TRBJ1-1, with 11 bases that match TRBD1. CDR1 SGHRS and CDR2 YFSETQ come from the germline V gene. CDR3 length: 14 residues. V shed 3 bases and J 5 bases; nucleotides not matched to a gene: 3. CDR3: CASSWTGGGTEAFF. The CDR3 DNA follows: TGCGCCAGCAGCTGGACAGGGGGCGGGACTGAAGCTTTCTTT.

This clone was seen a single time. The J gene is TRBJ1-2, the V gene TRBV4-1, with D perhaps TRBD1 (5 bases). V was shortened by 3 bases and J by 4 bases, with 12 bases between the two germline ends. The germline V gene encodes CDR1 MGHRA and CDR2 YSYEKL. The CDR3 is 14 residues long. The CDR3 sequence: CASSHLQDGYGYTF. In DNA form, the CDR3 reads TGCGCCAGCAGCCACCTACAGGACGGCTATGGCTACACCTTC.

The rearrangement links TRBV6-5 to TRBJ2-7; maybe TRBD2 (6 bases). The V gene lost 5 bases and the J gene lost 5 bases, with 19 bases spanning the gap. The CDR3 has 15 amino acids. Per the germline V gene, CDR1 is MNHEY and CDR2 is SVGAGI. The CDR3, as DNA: TGTGCCAGCAGTCAGGTCGGGACTCCTGTCAACGAGCAGTACTTC. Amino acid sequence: CASSQVGTPVNEQYF.

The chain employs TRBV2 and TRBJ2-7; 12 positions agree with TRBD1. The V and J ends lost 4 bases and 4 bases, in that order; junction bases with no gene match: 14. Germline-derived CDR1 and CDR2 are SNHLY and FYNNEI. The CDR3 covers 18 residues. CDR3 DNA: TGTGCCAGCAGTGTCGTCGGGTATTGGGACAGGGGGCTGTACGAGCAGTACTTC. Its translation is CASSVVGYWDRGLYEQYF.

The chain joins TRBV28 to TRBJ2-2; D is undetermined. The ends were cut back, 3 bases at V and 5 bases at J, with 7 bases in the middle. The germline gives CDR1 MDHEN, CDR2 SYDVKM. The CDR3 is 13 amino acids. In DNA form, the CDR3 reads TGTGCCAGCAGTTTTCGCGCGACCGGGGAGCTGTTTTTT. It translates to CASSFRATGELFF.

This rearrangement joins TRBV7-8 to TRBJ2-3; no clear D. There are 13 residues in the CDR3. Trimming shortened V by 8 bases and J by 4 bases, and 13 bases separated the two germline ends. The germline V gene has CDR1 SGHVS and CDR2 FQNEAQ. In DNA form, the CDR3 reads TGTGCCAGCGGTGTAGGTTCCGCAGATACGCAGTATTTT. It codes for CASGVGSADTQYF.

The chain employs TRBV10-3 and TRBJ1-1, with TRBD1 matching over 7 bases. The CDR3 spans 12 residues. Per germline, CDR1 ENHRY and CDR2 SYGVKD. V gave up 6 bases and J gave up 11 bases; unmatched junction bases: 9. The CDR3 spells CAISGDRVEAFF. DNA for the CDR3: TGTGCCATCAGCGGCGACAGGGTGGAGGCTTTCTTT.

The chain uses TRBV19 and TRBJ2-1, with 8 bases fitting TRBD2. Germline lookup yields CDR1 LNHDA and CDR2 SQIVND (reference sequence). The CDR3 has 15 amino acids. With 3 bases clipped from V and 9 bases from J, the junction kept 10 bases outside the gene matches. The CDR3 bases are TGTGCCAGTAGTATTAGCAGCGGGAGTCTCGGTGAGCAGTTCTTC. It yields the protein CASSISSGSLGEQFF.

The CDR3 region is CASSPPAGSGARNEQFF. The CDR3 DNA reads as TGTGCCAGCTCACCACCCGCGGGCAGCGGAGCCAGGAATGAGCAGTTCTTC. The chain links TRBV18 to TRBJ2-1, with D possibly TRBD2 on 5 matching bases. V lost 0 bases and J 7 bases, leaving 19 bases between the germline ends. The V gene's germline CDR1 is KGHSH and CDR2 LQKENI. CDR3 length: 17 residues.

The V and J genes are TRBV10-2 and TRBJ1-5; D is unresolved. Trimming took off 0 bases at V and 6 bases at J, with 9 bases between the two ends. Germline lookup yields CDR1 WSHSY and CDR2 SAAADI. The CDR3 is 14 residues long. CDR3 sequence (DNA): TGCGCCAGCAGTGAGTCTGGCAGATTTCAGCCCCAGCATTTT. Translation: CASSESGRFQPQHF.